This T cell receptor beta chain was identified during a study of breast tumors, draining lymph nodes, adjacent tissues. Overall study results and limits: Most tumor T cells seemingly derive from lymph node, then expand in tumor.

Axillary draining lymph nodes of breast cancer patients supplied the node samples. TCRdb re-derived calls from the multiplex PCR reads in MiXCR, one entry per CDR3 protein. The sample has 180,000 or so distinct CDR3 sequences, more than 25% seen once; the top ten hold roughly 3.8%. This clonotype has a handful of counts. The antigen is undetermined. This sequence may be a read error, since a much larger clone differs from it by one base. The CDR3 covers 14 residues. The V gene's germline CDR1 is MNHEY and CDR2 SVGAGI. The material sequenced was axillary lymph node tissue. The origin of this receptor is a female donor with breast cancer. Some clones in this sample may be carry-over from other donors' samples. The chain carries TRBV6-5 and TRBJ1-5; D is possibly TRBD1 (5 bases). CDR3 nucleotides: TGTGCCAGCAGTGCAGGGTGGTGGAATCAGCCCCGGCATTTT. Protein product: CASSAGWWNQPRHF.